Following are 17 T cell receptor beta chains from one sample sequenced in a study of OX40 agonist ivuxolimab in advanced cancers. Here immunoSEQ multiplex PCR was the method, and the copy in TCRdb shows in-frame clones only, minus some. This table holds around 80,000 clones, roughly 90% found once. Sequenced material: CD4+ or CD8+ T cells sorted from blood, taken in a trial of the OX40 agonist ivuxolimab. These receptors came from an adult with an advanced solid tumor such as melanoma, head and neck, liver or kidney cancer.

The J gene is TRBJ2-1, the V gene TRBV27, with D perhaps given as TRBD1 or TRBD2 (8 bases each). The CDR3 consists of 18 residues. Between the trimmed V and J ends, which lost 5 bases and 7 bases, there was a span of 27 bases. Germline values: CDR1 MNHEY, CDR2 SMNVEV (reference sequence). The CDR3 DNA reads TGTGCCAGCAGTCGGCTTACAGGGGGGACTAGGTTTAGGAATGAGCAGTTCTTC. Its translation is CASSRLTGGTRFRNEQFF.

V and J are TRBV10-3 and TRBJ2-7; perhaps TRBD1 as D (6 bases). The length of the CDR3 is 15 residues. Trimming removed 2 bases at V and 5 bases at J, with 16 bases between. The germline CDR1 and CDR2 sequences are ENHRY and SYGVKD. The CDR3 nucleotides are TGTGCCATCAGTGAGGCACAGGGCGTAAGTAACGAGCAGTACTTC. Amino acids: CAISEAQGVSNEQYF.

The chain combines TRBV27 with TRBJ1-2; D gene uncertain. The CDR3 consists of 13 residues. V shed 4 bases and J shed 2 bases, with 8 bases lying between them. Germline V gives CDR1 MNHEY, CDR2 SMNVEV (reference sequence). This CDR3 is CASSSSGNYGYTF. The CDR3 DNA is TGTGCCAGCAGTTCCTCGGGAAACTATGGCTACACCTTC.

V and J are TRBV25-1 and TRBJ2-3; TRBD1 aligns across 7 bases. There are 18 residues in the CDR3. Looked up from germline, CDR1 is MGHDK and CDR2 is SYGVNS. Germline trimming cut 1 base from V and 0 bases from J; bases unmatched to any gene: 10. CDR3 DNA: TGTGCCAGCAGTGAATCCCGAGCGACAGGGCTTAGCACAGATACGCAGTATTTT. Translated, it gives CASSESRATGLSTDTQYF.

The chain carries TRBV6-5 and TRBJ1-4; the match to TRBD1 covers 7 bases. V shed 5 bases, J shed 4 bases, and the junction held 1 base outside the gene matches. The CDR3 extends over 13 amino acids. CDR1 and CDR2 (germline): MNHEY, SVGAGI. The CDR3 DNA reads TGTGCCAGCAGTGGGACAGTTAATGAAAAACTGTTTTTT. Its translation is CASSGTVNEKLFF.

The sample holds a few counts of this clone. The V gene is TRBV30, the J gene TRBJ1-1; D unclear. This CDR3 comprises 12 residues. Trimming shortened V by 2 bases and J by 6 bases, and 10 bases separated the two germline ends. Germline values: CDR1 GTSNPN, CDR2 SVGIG (reference sequence). The CDR3 DNA follows: TGTGCCTGGAGTATATTTTACTCTGAAGCTTTCTTT. Translated: CAWSIFYSEAFF.

This chain joins TRBV30 and TRBJ2-2; 10 bases line up with TRBD2. Per germline, CDR1 GTSNPN and CDR2 SVGIG (reference sequence). V gave up 2 bases and J gave up 7 bases; unmatched junction bases: 4. CDR3 length equals 14 residues. This CDR3 is CAWSRLAGVGELFF. DNA for the CDR3: TGTGCCTGGAGTCGGCTAGCGGGGGTCGGGGAGCTGTTTTTT.

The genes are TRBV7-9 and TRBJ2-5; D not resolved. Trimming removed 2 bases at V and 3 bases at J, with 13 bases between. The CDR3 runs to 15 residues. CDR1 and CDR2 (germline): SEHNR, FQNEAQ (reference sequence). DNA for the CDR3: TGTGCCAGCAGCTTATACGTGACGACGGAAGAGACCCAGTACTTC. This encodes CASSLYVTTEETQYF.

The chain couples TRBV11-2 to TRBJ2-1; possibly TRBD1 for D (6 bases). V was clipped by 3 bases and J by 0 bases, with 9 bases between them. In germline, CDR1 is SGHAT, CDR2 FQNNGV. This CDR3 region has 15 residues. CDR3 bases: TGTGCCAGCAGCTTGACGACAGGCTCCTACAATGAGCAGTTCTTC. It translates to CASSLTTGSYNEQFF.

The genes are TRBV27 and TRBJ1-2; D remains unclear. The CDR3 has 10 residues. In germline, CDR1 is MNHEY, CDR2 SMNVEV (reference sequence). V was cut by 10 bases and J by 4 bases, with 7 bases left in between. CDR3 DNA: TGTGCCACCTACTCCTATGGCTACACCTTC. This sequence encodes CATYSYGYTF.

The genes are TRBV29-1 and TRBJ2-3; D is possibly TRBD2 (6 bases). In germline, CDR1 is SQVTM, CDR2 ANQGSEA. The CDR3 spans 13 residues. Trimming left V 1 base short and J 6 bases short, with 11 bases between. The CDR3 loop reads CSVEGGVRDTQYF. CDR3 coding DNA: TGCAGCGTTGAAGGGGGGGTTCGGGATACGCAGTATTTT.

The chain uses TRBV6-6 and TRBJ2-5; D is possibly TRBD2 (6 bases). V dropped 6 bases and J dropped 7 bases, with 15 bases sitting between them. The CDR3 totals 13 residues. From germline, CDR1 is MNHNY and CDR2 SVGAGI (reference sequence). As DNA, the CDR3 is TGTGCCAGCAGCAGTGGCCCAGCGGGGACCCAGTACTTC. Translation: CASSSGPAGTQYF.

The chain joins TRBV6-1 to TRBJ2-5; D unclear. Trimming took 6 bases from V and 5 from J, leaving 7 bases between them. This CDR3 region has 11 residues. Germline CDR1 MNHNS, CDR2 SASEGT. The CDR3 region has the DNA TGTGCCAGCAGATCGTTGGAGACCCAGTACTTC. Its translation is CASRSLETQYF.

V and J are TRBV19 and TRBJ2-3; D is unresolved. V was trimmed by 9 bases and J by 4 bases, leaving 20 bases between them. Germline V CDR1 and CDR2: LNHDA, SQIVND (reference sequence). The CDR3 spans 15 residues. The CDR3 loop reads CASNSRKAFSDTQYF. Written as DNA, the CDR3 is TGTGCCAGCAATTCTAGGAAGGCCTTCTCAGATACGCAGTATTTT.

V usage is TRBV30 and J usage is TRBJ2-3, with D hard to call. From germline, CDR1 is GTSNPN and CDR2 SVGIG (reference sequence). CDR3 size: 11 residues. Trimming stripped 0 bases from V and 5 bases from J, with 3 bases between. CDR3 protein: CAWSVLDTQYF. Written as DNA, the CDR3 is TGTGCCTGGAGTGTGTTAGATACGCAGTATTTT.

V and J are TRBV5-1 and TRBJ1-2; D is unclear. V was trimmed by 2 bases and J by 2 bases, leaving 16 bases between them. Germline V gene lookup returns CDR1 SGHRS and CDR2 YFSETQ. The CDR3 is 16 residues long. CDR3 DNA sequence: TGCGCCAGCAGCTTAACGATCGTCACTTCAAACTATGGCTACACCTTC. Its translation: CASSLTIVTSNYGYTF.

The chain recombines TRBV5-4 with TRBJ1-3; D perhaps matches TRBD1 (5 bases). The germline gives CDR1 SGHNT, CDR2 YYREEE (reference sequence). The CDR3 spans 16 residues. The V end was cut by 1 base, the J end by 1 base, with 12 bases between. CDR3 sequence: CASSLFGGSSGNTIYF. The CDR3 DNA is TGTGCCAGCAGCTTGTTTGGGGGGTCGTCTGGAAACACCATATATTTT.